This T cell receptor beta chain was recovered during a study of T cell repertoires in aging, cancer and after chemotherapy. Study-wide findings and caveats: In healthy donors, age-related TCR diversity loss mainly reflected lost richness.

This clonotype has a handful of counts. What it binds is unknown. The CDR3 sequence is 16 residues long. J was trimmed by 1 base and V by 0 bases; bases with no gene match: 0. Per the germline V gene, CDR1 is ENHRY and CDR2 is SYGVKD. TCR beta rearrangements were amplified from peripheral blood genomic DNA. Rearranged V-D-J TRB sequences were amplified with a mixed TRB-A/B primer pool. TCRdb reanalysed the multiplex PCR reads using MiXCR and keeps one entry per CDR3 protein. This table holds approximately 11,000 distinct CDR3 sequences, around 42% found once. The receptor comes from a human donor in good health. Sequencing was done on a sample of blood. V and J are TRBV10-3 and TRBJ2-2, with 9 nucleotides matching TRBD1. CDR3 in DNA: TGTGCCATCAGTGAGTCGACAGGGGGGAACACCGGGGAGCTGTTTTTT. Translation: CAISESTGGNTGELFF.